This T cell receptor beta chain was observed in a study of T-cell memory formation after mild COVID-19. With V trimmed by 0 bases and J by 6 bases, 2 bases remained unmatched. Germline CDR1 is LGHNA and CDR2 is YSLEER. This CDR3 contains 15 residues. TCRdb recomputed calls from the 5' RACE reads with MiXCR, one row per CDR3 protein. The sample includes fewer than 400,000 distinct CDR3 sequences, over 10% seen only once; the top ten take about a fifth. The source of this sequence is a man aged 18 to 29 who had mild COVID-19 (a few samples of this study predate the infection). Cell type and time point are not known. The chain links TRBV4-3 to TRBJ2-3; 11 nucleotides line up with TRBD1. The sample was PBMCs or a T cell subset sorted from them (not recorded which). CDR3 region: CASSQEDRGRDTQYF. CDR3 sequence (DNA): TGCGCCAGCAGCCAAGAGGACAGGGGGCGGGATACGCAGTATTTT.